The 9 T cell receptor beta chains below come from one sample, sequenced in a study of blood T cell repertoires in COVID-19. Sequenced by immunoSEQ multiplex PCR; TCRdb stores in-frame clones only, minus some. The sample has about 15,000 clones; approximately 88% are singletons. Input material: peripheral blood. These TCRs come from a human donor in a cohort sampled during active COVID-19.

V and J are TRBV13 and TRBJ2-7, with 16 positions matching TRBD2. After removal of 5 bases from V and 4 bases from J, the junction contained 5 bases not matched to a gene. The CDR3 is made up of 16 amino acids. CDR1 and CDR2 from the germline V gene are PRHDT and FYEKMQ (reference sequence). In DNA, the CDR3 is TGTGCCAGCAGCGGGACTAGCGGGGGGGCTATATACGAGCAGTACTTC. It translates to CASSGTSGGAIYEQYF.

This chain uses TRBV5-1 with TRBJ1-6; D call uncertain. Germline V gene data show CDR1 as SGHRS and CDR2 as YFSETQ. V lost 2 bases and J lost 10, with 16 bases in between. The CDR3 runs to 15 residues. The DNA for the CDR3 is TGCGCCAGCAGCTTTGGTGATCACCGAGGGTCACCCCTCCACTTT. Translation: CASSFGDHRGSPLHF.

The chain uses TRBV27 and TRBJ1-1; 8 nucleotides match TRBD1. Germline V gene data show CDR1 as MNHEY and CDR2 as SMNVEV (reference sequence). This CDR3 spans 13 amino acids. The J segment lost 4 bases and the V segment lost 6 bases, leaving 4 bases of the junction unmatched. This CDR3 reads CASRTGASTEAFF. Here the CDR3 DNA reads TGTGCCAGCAGGACAGGGGCTAGCACTGAAGCTTTCTTT.

The chain's CDR3 is CASSGDPDNSPLHF. As DNA, the CDR3 is TGTGCCAGCAGCGGAGACCCTGATAATTCACCCCTCCACTTT. V gene TRBV3-1 (or the pseudogene TRBV3-2) combines with J gene TRBJ1-6, with D unresolved. Trimming took off 5 bases at V and 5 bases at J, with 10 bases between the two ends. CDR1 is LGHDT, CDR2 YNNKEL, per germline (reference sequence). The CDR3 sequence is 14 residues long.

The genes are TRBV19 and TRBJ1-3; 8 nucleotides agree with TRBD1. V lost 2 bases, J lost 0 bases, and 0 bases stayed unmatched. The CDR3 spans 15 residues. Germline CDR1 LNHDA, CDR2 SQIVND (reference sequence). The CDR3 reads CASSITGGSGNTIYF. The CDR3 region has the DNA TGTGCCAGTAGTATAACAGGGGGCTCTGGAAACACCATATATTTT.

By frequency in the sample, this clone is medium-sized. The chain couples TRBV27 to TRBJ1-5; 8 positions match TRBD1. The V gene end was trimmed by 2 bases and the J gene end by 7 bases; junction bases not matched to a gene: 4. Germline values: CDR1 MNHEY, CDR2 SMNVEV (reference sequence). The CDR3 covers 14 residues. The CDR3 sequence: CASSLMTGEQPQHF. The CDR3 nucleotides are TGTGCCAGCAGTTTAATGACAGGGGAACAGCCCCAGCATTTT.

The chain carries TRBV19 and TRBJ2-1; TRBD1 matches 10 bases. CDR1 and CDR2 (germline): LNHDA, SQIVND (reference sequence). The CDR3 spans 15 residues. After removal of 8 bases from V and 4 bases from J, the junction contained 8 bases not matched to a gene. The CDR3 region has the DNA TGTGCCAGTTCTCCGGGACAGGGGCGTTACAATGAGCAGTTCTTC. It specifies CASSPGQGRYNEQFF.

The table lists this clone with a count of one. This chain joins TRBV3-1 (or the pseudogene TRBV3-2) and TRBJ1-4, with D perhaps matching TRBD1 (5 bases). The CDR3 consists of 15 residues. The germline CDR1 and CDR2 sequences are LGHDT and YNNKEL (reference sequence). Trimming pared 4 bases from V and 3 bases from J, leaving 12 bases between. This CDR3 is CASSPSGSANEKLFF. CDR3 coding DNA: TGTGCCAGCAGCCCTTCAGGGTCGGCTAATGAAAAACTGTTTTTT.

The V and J genes are TRBV12-3 or TRBV12-4 and TRBJ1-3; unclear D gene. Trimming removed 2 bases from V and 4 bases from J, with 6 bases in between. This CDR3 region has 13 residues. The CDR3 nucleotides are TGTGCCAGCAGTTTAAGTCAGGGAAACACCATATATTTT. Its protein is CASSLSQGNTIYF.